The 23 T cell receptor beta chains given below trace back to one sample, sequenced in a study of OX40 agonist ivuxolimab in advanced cancers. The method was immunoSEQ multiplex PCR; TCRdb's version includes in-frame clones alone and lacks a portion of them. The sample consists of approximately 84,000 clones, around nine tenths of them appearing once. The sequencing here drew on CD4+ or CD8+ T cells sorted from blood, taken in a trial of the OX40 agonist ivuxolimab. These receptors were obtained from an adult with an advanced solid tumor such as melanoma, head and neck, liver or kidney cancer.

This sequence joins TRBV11-2 and TRBJ2-7; D remains ambiguous. Per germline, CDR1 SGHAT and CDR2 FQNNGV. The V end was cut by 1 base, the J end by 6 bases, with 4 bases between. The CDR3 contains 11 residues. The DNA for the CDR3 is TGTGCCAGCAGCTTAGGGGTCGAGCAGTACTTC. Its protein product is CASSLGVEQYF. Based on the CDR3 plus reference TRBV11-2 and TRBJ2-7, the full variable domain is EAGVAQSPRYKIIEKRQSVAFWCNPISGHATLYWYQQILGQGPKLLIQFQNNGVVDDSQLPKDRFSAERLKGVDSTLKIQPAKLEDSAVYLCASSLGVEQYFGPGTRLTVT.

DNA of the CDR3: TGTGCCAGTAGCACGGGACAGGGGTTTACAGATACGCAGTATTTT. Its protein is CASSTGQGFTDTQYF. The gene calls are TRBV19 and TRBJ2-3; TRBD1 agrees at 10 bases. The CDR3 is made up of 15 amino acids. V was clipped by 6 bases and J by 3 bases; unmatched bases: 6. Germline V lookup: CDR1 LNHDA, CDR2 SQIVND (reference sequence).

This clone was seen only a few times. The chain uses TRBV5-6 and TRBJ2-5, with D possibly being TRBD2 (6 bases). Germline values: CDR1 SGHDT, CDR2 YYEEEE. This CDR3 is built from 15 residues. Between the trimmed V and J ends, which lost 2 bases and 0 bases, there was a span of 11 bases. The CDR3 sequence is CASSFRDWYQETQYF. CDR3 sequence (DNA): TGTGCCAGCAGCTTTCGGGACTGGTACCAAGAGACCCAGTACTTC.

The chain couples TRBV7-2 to TRBJ2-4, with TRBD2 matching over 15 bases. CDR1 and CDR2 (germline): SGHTA, FQGNSA. J was trimmed by 9 bases and V by 5 bases; bases with no gene match: 8. This CDR3 has 16 residues. CDR3 region: CASSLGLAGGQGIQYF. As DNA, the CDR3 is TGTGCCAGCAGCCTCGGACTAGCGGGGGGGCAGGGCATTCAGTACTTC.

V and J are TRBV19 and TRBJ2-3; D gene unclear. V gave up 4 bases and J gave up 2 bases, with 1 base separating them. The CDR3 is made up of 11 amino acids. Germline assignment: CDR1 LNHDA and CDR2 SQIVND (reference sequence). CDR3 amino acids: CASSNTDTQYF. Written as DNA, the CDR3 is TGTGCCAGTAGTAACACAGATACGCAGTATTTT. Variable domain in full (rest from reference TRBV19 and TRBJ2-3): DGGITQSPKYLFRKEGQNVTLSCEQNLNHDAMYWYRQDPGQGLRLIYYSQIVNDFQKGDIAEGYSVSREKKESFPLTVTSAQKNPTAFYLCASSNTDTQYFGPGTRLTVL.

The chain joins TRBV11-2 to TRBJ1-2; D is undetermined. CDR1 and CDR2 (germline): SGHAT, FQNNGV. CDR3 length: 13 residues. Between the trimmed V and J ends, which lost 5 bases and 8 bases, there was a span of 15 bases. The CDR3 is CASSLTEGTGYTF. CDR3 sequence (DNA): TGTGCCAGCAGCCTAACGGAGGGTACCGGCTACACCTTC.

The CDR3 reads CASSNRQGAETQYF. The CDR3 DNA is TGTGCCAGTAGTAACAGACAGGGGGCGGAGACCCAGTACTTC. The rearrangement links TRBV19 to TRBJ2-5; 10 bases agree with TRBD1. This CDR3 is 14 amino acids long. The V gene's germline CDR1 is LNHDA and CDR2 SQIVND (reference sequence). With 4 bases clipped from V and 5 bases from J, the junction kept 4 bases outside the gene matches.

This chain links TRBV7-2 with TRBJ2-5, with 8 bases aligning to TRBD2. From germline, CDR1 is SGHTA and CDR2 FQGNSA. With V trimmed by 5 bases and J by 2 bases, 4 bases remained unmatched. This CDR3 comprises 14 residues. The CDR3, as DNA: TGTGCCAGCAGCCTCGGGGGGGATCAAGAGACCCAGTACTTC. Translating it yields CASSLGGDQETQYF.

This chain connects TRBV19 to TRBJ2-2; D might be TRBD2 (6 bases). Germline V gives CDR1 LNHDA, CDR2 SQIVND (reference sequence). This CDR3 comprises 16 residues. V was trimmed by 5 bases and J by 2 bases, leaving 15 bases between them. DNA for the CDR3: TGTGCCAGTAGTCCCCGGGACGGGAGTAACACCGGGGAGCTGTTTTTT. Translated: CASSPRDGSNTGELFF. The full variable domain, in which reference TRBV19 and TRBJ2-2 provide the parts outside the CDR3, is DGGITQSPKYLFRKEGQNVTLSCEQNLNHDAMYWYRQDPGQGLRLIYYSQIVNDFQKGDIAEGYSVSREKKESFPLTVTSAQKNPTAFYLCASSPRDGSNTGELFFGEGSRLTVL.

The gene calls are TRBV11-3 and TRBJ1-3; unclear D gene. CDR3 length equals 14 residues. Germline CDR1 and CDR2: SGHNT and YENEEA. V lost 0 bases and J 5 bases, leaving 8 bases between the germline ends. CDR3: CASSLDRTRNTIYF. Here the CDR3 DNA reads TGTGCCAGCAGCTTAGACAGGACCAGAAACACCATATATTTT. The entire variable domain, with the rest obtained from reference TRBV11-3 and TRBJ1-3, is as follows: EAGVVQSPRYKIIEKKQPVAFWCNPISGHNTLYWYLQNLGQGPELLIRYENEEAVDDSQLPKDRFSAERLKGVDSTLKIQPAELGDSAVYLCASSLDRTRNTIYFGEGSWLTVV.

The chain recombines TRBV5-8 with TRBJ1-4; D is undetermined. The germline V gene encodes CDR1 SGHTS and CDR2 YDEGEE. Trimming shortened V by 0 bases and J by 5 bases, and 5 bases separated the two germline ends. The CDR3 runs to 13 residues. The DNA for the CDR3 is TGTGCCAGCAGCTTGGTCATGAATGAAAAACTGTTTTTT. Amino acids: CASSLVMNEKLFF.

The CDR3 region has the DNA TGTGCCAGCAGTTCTCTTACTGATTATAGCAATCAGCCCCAGCATTTT. Amino acid sequence: CASSSLTDYSNQPQHF. The J gene is TRBJ1-5, the V gene TRBV27; D unclear. Germline CDR1 reads MNHEY; CDR2 reads SMNVEV (reference sequence). The length of the CDR3 is 16 residues. Trimming removed 4 bases at V and 0 bases at J, with 13 bases between.

J is TRBJ1-1 and V is TRBV30; D gene uncertain. Germline values: CDR1 GTSNPN, CDR2 SVGIG (reference sequence). The CDR3 is made up of 15 amino acids. V dropped 2 bases and J dropped 4 bases, with 17 bases sitting between them. The CDR3 spells CAWSTSMGFRTEAFF. CDR3 nucleotide sequence: TGTGCCTGGAGTACTTCGATGGGGTTTCGCACTGAAGCTTTCTTT.

The rearrangement uses TRBV19 and TRBJ2-7; the match to TRBD1 covers 8 bases. This CDR3 contains 15 residues. Trimming removed 5 bases from V and 2 bases from J; junction bases left unmatched: 8. CDR1 is LNHDA, CDR2 SQIVND, per germline (reference sequence). This chain's CDR3 is CASSSSGTGPYEQYF. Written as DNA, the CDR3 is TGTGCCAGTAGTTCCTCCGGGACAGGCCCCTACGAGCAGTACTTC. The variable domain in full, with the rest retrieved from reference TRBV19 and TRBJ2-7, is DGGITQSPKYLFRKEGQNVTLSCEQNLNHDAMYWYRQDPGQGLRLIYYSQIVNDFQKGDIAEGYSVSREKKESFPLTVTSAQKNPTAFYLCASSSSGTGPYEQYFGPGTRLTVT.

The chain joins TRBV2 to TRBJ2-5; possibly TRBD1 or TRBD2 for D (6 bases each). The CDR3 is 15 residues long. From germline, CDR1 is SNHLY and CDR2 FYNNEI. Trimming took off 6 bases at V and 5 bases at J, with 19 bases between the two ends. The CDR3 loop reads CASRDFRGPGETQYF. The CDR3 nucleotides are TGTGCCAGCAGGGACTTTCGGGGGCCGGGGGAGACCCAGTACTTC. The entire variable domain, with the rest obtained from reference TRBV2 and TRBJ2-5, is as follows: EPEVTQTPSHQVTQMGQEVILRCVPISNHLYFYWYRQILGQKVEFLVSFYNNEISEKSEIFDDQFSVERPDGSNFTLKIRSTKLEDSAMYFCASRDFRGPGETQYFGPGTRLLVL.

This clone was detected only a few times. CDR3 DNA: TGTGCCAGCAGCTCCGGACAGGGTGGGACTGAAGCTTTCTTT. This codes for CASSSGQGGTEAFF. The chain uses TRBV11-2 and TRBJ1-1; the match to TRBD1 covers 8 bases. The germline V gene has CDR1 SGHAT and CDR2 FQNNGV. J gave up 5 bases and V 4 bases, and 6 bases lay outside the gene matches. The CDR3 consists of 14 residues.

V is TRBV19 and J is TRBJ2-3, with a possible D match to TRBD2 (7 bases). The germline CDR1 and CDR2 sequences are LNHDA and SQIVND (reference sequence). This CDR3 region has 14 residues. The ends were cut back, 7 bases at V and 5 bases at J, with 16 bases in the middle. Written as DNA, the CDR3 is TGTGCCAGTAACCCTGGGGGGGGGCGAGATACGCAGTATTTT. Translating it yields CASNPGGGRDTQYF.

V usage is TRBV19 and J usage is TRBJ2-1, with D maybe TRBD2 (6 bases). Trimming removed 7 bases from V and 4 bases from J, with 17 bases in between. The CDR3 totals 15 residues. CDR1 and CDR2 from the germline V gene are LNHDA and SQIVND (reference sequence). The DNA of the CDR3 is TGTGCCAGTACCTCCGGGGTAGCGGAATACAATGAGCAGTTCTTC. Amino acids: CASTSGVAEYNEQFF.

V gene TRBV7-9 combines with J gene TRBJ2-7; D is possibly TRBD1 or TRBD2 (5 bases each). CDR3 length: 16 amino acids. Trimming cost V 5 bases and J 5 bases, with 22 bases left between them. CDR1 SEHNR and CDR2 FQNEAQ come from the germline V gene (reference sequence). CDR3 residues: CASSPPGTQEINEQYF. The CDR3 DNA sequence: TGTGCCAGCAGCCCTCCCGGGACCCAGGAAATAAACGAGCAGTACTTC.

The chain couples TRBV29-1 to TRBJ2-2; the match to TRBD1 covers 11 bases. V was clipped by 6 bases and J by 3 bases; unmatched bases: 6. Germline V gene lookup returns CDR1 SQVTM and CDR2 ANQGSEA. The CDR3 covers 15 residues. CDR3 in amino acids: CSVGQGAGDTGELFF. Written as DNA, the CDR3 is TGCAGCGTCGGACAGGGGGCCGGAGACACCGGGGAGCTGTTTTTT.

This chain connects TRBV5-1 to TRBJ2-7; either TRBD1 or TRBD2 may fit D (5 bases each). CDR3 length equals 12 residues. CDR1 and CDR2 (germline): SGHRS, YFSETQ. Trimming took 4 bases from V and 2 from J, leaving 7 bases between them. The CDR3 protein is CASSEGPYEQYF. CDR3 bases: TGCGCCAGCAGCGAGGGGCCCTACGAGCAGTACTTC. Based on the CDR3 plus reference TRBV5-1 and TRBJ2-7, the full variable domain is KAGVTQTPRYLIKTRGQQVTLSCSPISGHRSVSWYQQTPGQGLQFLFEYFSETQRNKGNFPGRFSGRQFSNSRSEMNVSTLELGDSALYLCASSEGPYEQYFGPGTRLTVT.

The chain is built from TRBV28 and TRBJ1-5; D not resolved. The CDR3 length is 15 residues. Per the germline V gene, CDR1 is MDHEN and CDR2 is SYDVKM. Deletions cut 5 bases from V and 0 bases from J, with 11 bases between. The CDR3 loop reads CASSTGGTSNQPQHF. The CDR3 DNA follows: TGTGCCAGCAGTACCGGCGGAACTAGCAATCAGCCCCAGCATTTT.

In its sample, this clone was seen once. V is TRBV18 and J is TRBJ1-1; possibly TRBD1 for D (6 bases). With 3 bases removed from V and 4 bases from J, the gap between germline ends came to 12 bases. Germline lookup yields CDR1 KGHSH and CDR2 LQKENI. There are 14 residues in the CDR3. Written as DNA, the CDR3 is TGTGCCAGCTCACCTAACCAGGGGATCACTGAAGCTTTCTTT. Its translation: CASSPNQGITEAFF. Full variable domain (outside the CDR3, taken from reference TRBV18 and TRBJ1-1): NAGVMQNPRHLVRRRGQEARLRCSPMKGHSHVYWYRQLPEEGLKFMVYLQKENIIDESGMPKERFSAEFPKEGPSILRIQQVVRGDSAAYFCASSPNQGITEAFFGQGTRLTVV.